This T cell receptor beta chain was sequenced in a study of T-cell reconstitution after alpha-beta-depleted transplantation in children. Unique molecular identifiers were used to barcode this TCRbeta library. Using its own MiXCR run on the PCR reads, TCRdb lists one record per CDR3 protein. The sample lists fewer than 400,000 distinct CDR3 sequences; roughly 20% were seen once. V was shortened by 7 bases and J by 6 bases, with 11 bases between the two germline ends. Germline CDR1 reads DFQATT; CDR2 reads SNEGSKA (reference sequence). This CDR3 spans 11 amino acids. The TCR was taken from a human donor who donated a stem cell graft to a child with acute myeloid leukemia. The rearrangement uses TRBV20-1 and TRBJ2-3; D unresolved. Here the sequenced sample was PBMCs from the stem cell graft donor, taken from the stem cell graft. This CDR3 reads CSGTTADTQYF. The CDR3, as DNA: TGCAGTGGAACAACGGCGGATACGCAGTATTTT.